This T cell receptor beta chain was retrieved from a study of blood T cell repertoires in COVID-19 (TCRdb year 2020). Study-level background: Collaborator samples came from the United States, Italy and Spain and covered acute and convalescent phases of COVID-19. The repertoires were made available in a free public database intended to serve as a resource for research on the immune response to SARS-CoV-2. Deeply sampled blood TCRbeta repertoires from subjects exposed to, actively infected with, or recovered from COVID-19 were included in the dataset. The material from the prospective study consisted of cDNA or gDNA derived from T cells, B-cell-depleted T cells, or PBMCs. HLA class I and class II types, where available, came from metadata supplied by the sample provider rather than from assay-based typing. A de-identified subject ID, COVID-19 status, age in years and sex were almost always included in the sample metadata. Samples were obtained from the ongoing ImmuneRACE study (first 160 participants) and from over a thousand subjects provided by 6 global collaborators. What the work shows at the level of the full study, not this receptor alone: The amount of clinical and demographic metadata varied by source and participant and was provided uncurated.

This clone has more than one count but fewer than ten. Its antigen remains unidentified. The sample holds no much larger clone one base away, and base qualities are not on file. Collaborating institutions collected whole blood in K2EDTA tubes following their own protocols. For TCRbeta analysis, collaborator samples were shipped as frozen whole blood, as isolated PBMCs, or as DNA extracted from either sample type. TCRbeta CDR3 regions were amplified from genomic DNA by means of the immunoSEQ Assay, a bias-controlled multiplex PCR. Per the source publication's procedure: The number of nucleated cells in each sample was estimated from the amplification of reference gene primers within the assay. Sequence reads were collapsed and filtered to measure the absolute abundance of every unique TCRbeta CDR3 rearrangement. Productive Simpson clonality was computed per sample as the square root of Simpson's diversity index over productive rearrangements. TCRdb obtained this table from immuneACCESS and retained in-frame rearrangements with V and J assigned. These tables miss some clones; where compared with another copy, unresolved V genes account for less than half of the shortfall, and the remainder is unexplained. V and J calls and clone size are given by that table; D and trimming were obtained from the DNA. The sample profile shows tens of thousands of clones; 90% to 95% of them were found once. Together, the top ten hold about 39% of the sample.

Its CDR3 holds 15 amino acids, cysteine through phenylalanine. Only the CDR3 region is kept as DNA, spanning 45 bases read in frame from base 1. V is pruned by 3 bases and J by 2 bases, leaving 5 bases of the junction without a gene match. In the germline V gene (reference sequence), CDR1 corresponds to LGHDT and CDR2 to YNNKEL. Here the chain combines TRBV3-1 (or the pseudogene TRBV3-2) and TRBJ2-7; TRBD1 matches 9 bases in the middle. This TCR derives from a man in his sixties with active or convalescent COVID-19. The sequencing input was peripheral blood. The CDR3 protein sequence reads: CASSQGTGRAYEQYF. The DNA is TGTGCCAGCAGCCAGGGGACAGGGAGGGCCTACGAGCAGTACTTC.